Below are 27 T cell receptor beta chains sequenced from a single sample in a study of vaccination effects on CD4 cells after COVID-19. Investigators separated out CD4+ T cells once about 10 days of culture had passed. Vaccine administered to participants consisted of two doses of either BNT162b2 or mRNA-1273. The repertoire was sequenced with immunoSEQ multiplex PCR; TCRdb's copy has only in-frame clones and lacks some. This table holds 40,000 to 50,000 clones, 72% found once. These TCRs are of unknown antigen specificity. Specimen: CD4+ T cells from PBMCs cultured without peptide, collected after COVID-19 vaccination. The receptors were sampled from a human donor who received a COVID-19 vaccine.

This clone has only a few counts. This chain connects TRBV18 to TRBJ1-6; tentatively, D is TRBD1 (5 bases). From germline, CDR1 is KGHSH and CDR2 LQKENI. Trimming shortened V by 3 bases and J by 10 bases, and 10 bases separated the two germline ends. This CDR3 contains 13 residues. The CDR3 coding sequence is TGTGCCAGCTCACCCAGGGAAGAATCACCCCTCCACTTT. Protein: CASSPREESPLHF.

The chain recombines TRBV10-3 with TRBJ2-7, with D maybe TRBD2 (6 bases). Germline V gene data show CDR1 as ENHRY and CDR2 as SYGVKD. CDR3 length: 17 residues. Trimming took 0 bases from V and 0 from J, leaving 15 bases between them. The CDR3 DNA follows: TGTGCCATCAGTGAGTCCTGGGAGGACTCAAGCTCCTACGAGCAGTACTTC. It specifies CAISESWEDSSSYEQYF.

The chain carries TRBV10-3 and TRBJ2-1, with 8 bases that match TRBD2. Trimming cost V 4 bases and J 9 bases; bases outside gene matches: 5. CDR3 length equals 13 residues. Germline values: CDR1 ENHRY, CDR2 SYGVKD. The CDR3 DNA sequence: TGTGCCATCAGTGGGAGACTAGCGACTGAGCAGTTCTTC. Protein sequence: CAISGRLATEQFF.

This clone was seen only a few times. The chain links TRBV14 to TRBJ1-1, with a weak D call TRBD1 (6 bases). CDR3 length equals 16 residues. CDR1 is SGHDN and CDR2 is FVKESK in the germline V gene. Trimming took off 4 bases at V and 0 bases at J, with 15 bases between the two ends. CDR3 region: CASSRGDKAMNTEAFF. The DNA of the CDR3 is TGTGCCAGCAGCCGAGGGGACAAGGCTATGAACACTGAAGCTTTCTTT.

This clone showed up just once. V usage is TRBV9 and J usage is TRBJ2-7; 13 bases map to TRBD2. The V segment lost 0 bases and the J segment 1 base; nucleotides outside the gene matches: 1. The CDR3 length is 16 residues. The germline V gene has CDR1 SGDLS and CDR2 YYNGEE. The CDR3 DNA is TGTGCCAGCAGCGTAGGGGGACTAGCGGGGTCCTACGAGCAGTACTTC. Amino acid sequence: CASSVGGLAGSYEQYF.

The chain recombines TRBV4-2 with TRBJ1-3; D not certain. Germline V CDR1 and CDR2: LGHNA, YNFKEQ. The CDR3 sequence is 15 residues long. V gave up 0 bases and J gave up 3 bases, with 9 bases separating them. The CDR3 DNA follows: TGTGCCAGCAGCCAAGAATTCGTGAATGGAAACACCATATATTTT. Translation gives CASSQEFVNGNTIYF.

The chain couples TRBV14 to TRBJ1-2; D ambiguous. The CDR3 contains 13 residues. CDR1 SGHDN and CDR2 FVKESK come from the germline V gene. Between the trimmed V and J ends, which lost 0 bases and 4 bases, there was a span of 6 bases. In DNA, the CDR3 is TGTGCCAGCAGCCAAGATCGTAGCTATGGCTACACCTTC. Protein: CASSQDRSYGYTF.

This clone was observed a few times. J is TRBJ2-5 and V is TRBV20-1, with 9 bases identical to TRBD2. The CDR3 runs to 15 residues. From germline, CDR1 is DFQATT and CDR2 SNEGSKA (reference sequence). V gave up 3 bases and J gave up 5 bases; unmatched junction bases: 10. The CDR3 here is CSASLAGGPVETQYF. The CDR3 nucleotides are TGCAGTGCTAGTTTGGCGGGAGGGCCCGTTGAGACCCAGTACTTC.

V gene TRBV20-1 combines with J gene TRBJ2-5; D remains unclear. The CDR3 length is 11 residues. Germline-derived CDR1 and CDR2 are DFQATT and SNEGSKA (reference sequence). The V gene lost 2 bases and the J gene lost 2 bases, with 3 bases spanning the gap. The DNA of the CDR3 is TGCAGTGCTAGACGGCAAGAGACCCAGTACTTC. Translation: CSARRQETQYF.

The chain recombines TRBV19 with TRBJ1-5, with 9 bases lining up with TRBD1. Germline V lookup: CDR1 LNHDA, CDR2 SQIVND (reference sequence). The J segment lost 6 bases and the V segment lost 10 bases, leaving 13 bases of the junction unmatched. The CDR3 is 15 residues long. CDR3 in amino acids: CATSLGGTGSQPQHF. The CDR3 DNA follows: TGTGCCACATCGTTAGGGGGGACAGGGTCTCAGCCCCAGCATTTT.

This chain joins TRBV6-5 and TRBJ1-2, with 8 bases that match TRBD1. The CDR3 totals 14 residues. V shed 2 bases and J 8 bases; nucleotides not matched to a gene: 7. From germline, CDR1 is MNHEY and CDR2 SVGAGI. The CDR3 reads CASSYDTTGVGYTF. The CDR3 bases are TGTGCCAGCAGTTACGATACGACAGGGGTCGGCTACACCTTC.

V usage is TRBV6-1 and J usage is TRBJ1-2; D remains unclear. This CDR3 spans 12 amino acids. Germline-derived CDR1 and CDR2 are MNHNS and SASEGT. Trimming shortened V by 1 base and J by 6 bases, and 6 bases separated the two germline ends. The CDR3 DNA reads as TGTGCCAGCAGTGAAGACTGGCATGGCTACACCTTC. Translated, it gives CASSEDWHGYTF.

This clone was recorded once. This chain uses TRBV7-2 with TRBJ1-5; TRBD1 matches at 8 bases. Germline-derived CDR1 and CDR2 are SGHTA and FQGNSA. The CDR3 has 17 amino acids. V was clipped by 1 base and J by 1 base; unmatched bases: 6. The CDR3 nucleotides are TGTGCCAGCAGCTTAGTGTCAGGGGGCCAAAGCAATCAGCCCCAGCATTTT. Protein product: CASSLVSGGQSNQPQHF.

The V and J genes are TRBV27 and TRBJ1-2; no firm D call. The CDR3 is made up of 13 amino acids. Germline-derived CDR1 and CDR2 are MNHEY and SMNVEV (reference sequence). Trimming removed 5 bases from V and 0 bases from J, with 7 bases in between. The CDR3 region has the DNA TGTGCCAGCAGTAGCGGACCTAACTATGGCTACACCTTC. Residues: CASSSGPNYGYTF.

The chain recombines TRBV18 with TRBJ1-6, with a possible D match to TRBD1 (5 bases). Germline V CDR1 and CDR2: KGHSH, LQKENI. Trimming stripped 3 bases from V and 10 bases from J, with 16 bases between. The CDR3 is 15 amino acids. CDR3 DNA: TGTGCCAGCTCACCCAATCCCCCAGGGTCCTCACCCCTCCACTTT. As protein: CASSPNPPGSSPLHF.

This clone was counted between two and nine times. The rearrangement links TRBV6-1 to TRBJ1-2; perhaps TRBD1 as D (6 bases). Germline V gene lookup returns CDR1 MNHNS and CDR2 SASEGT. The V end was cut by 2 bases, the J end by 2 bases, with 12 bases between. CDR3 size: 15 residues. In DNA, the CDR3 is TGTGCCAGCAGTGAATTAACAGGGCCAAACTATGGCTACACCTTC. Its translation is CASSELTGPNYGYTF.

This clone came up once. V and J are TRBV3-1 (or the pseudogene TRBV3-2) and TRBJ2-5; a weak D match, TRBD2 (5 bases). The V end lost 3 bases, the J end lost 1 base, and 9 bases lay between the germline ends. CDR1 LGHDT and CDR2 YNNKEL come from the germline V gene (reference sequence). The CDR3 runs to 14 residues. CDR3 loop: CASSQWEIQETQYF. Here the CDR3 DNA reads TGTGCCAGCAGCCAGTGGGAGATCCAAGAGACCCAGTACTTC.

The J gene is TRBJ2-7, the V gene TRBV4-1, with D maybe TRBD2 (5 bases). The CDR3 is made up of 15 amino acids. The V and J ends lost 1 base and 7 bases respectively, with 17 bases between them. Per the germline V gene, CDR1 is MGHRA and CDR2 is YSYEKL. For the CDR3, the DNA is TGCGCCAGCAGCCAAGTTCGTACCGCATCGGGGGAGCAGTACTTC. It codes for CASSQVRTASGEQYF.

This clone was observed a handful of times. This chain joins TRBV10-1 and TRBJ2-6; TRBD1 matches 8 bases. Germline CDR1 is WNHNN and CDR2 is SYGVQD (reference sequence). V lost 6 bases to trimming and J lost 1 base; unmatched junction nucleotides: 11. The CDR3 loop spans 18 amino acids. The CDR3 sequence: CASRRQGTPRSGANVLTF. DNA for the CDR3: TGCGCCAGCAGACGACAGGGGACTCCCAGGTCTGGGGCCAACGTCCTGACTTTC.

The chain carries TRBV6-6 and TRBJ2-7; D might be TRBD2 (6 bases). Germline assignment: CDR1 MNHNY and CDR2 SVGAGI (reference sequence). V was trimmed by 2 bases and J by 0 bases, leaving 11 bases between them. The CDR3 has 15 amino acids. The CDR3 loop reads CASSYRDSSSYEQYF. CDR3 DNA: TGTGCCAGCAGTTACCGGGACTCCAGCTCCTACGAGCAGTACTTC.

This sequence joins TRBV3-1 (or the pseudogene TRBV3-2) and TRBJ2-1; no clear D gene. The CDR3 runs to 12 residues. The V end lost 1 base, the J end lost 4 bases, and 2 bases lay between the germline ends. The V gene's germline CDR1 is LGHDT and CDR2 YNNKEL (reference sequence). CDR3 region: CASSQGYNEQFF. The DNA for the CDR3 is TGTGCCAGCAGCCAAGGGTACAATGAGCAGTTCTTC.

The genes are TRBV18 and TRBJ2-3; TRBD2 agrees at 8 bases. Germline CDR1 KGHSH, CDR2 LQKENI. The CDR3 is 16 residues long. The trim removed 3 bases at V and 7 bases at J, leaving 12 bases unmatched. CDR3 coding DNA: TGTGCCAGCTCACCTATAGGACTAGCTGAAGGGAATACGCAGTATTTT. It translates to CASSPIGLAEGNTQYF.

J is TRBJ2-2 and V is TRBV6-2 or TRBV6-3, with D possibly matching TRBD1 (5 bases). CDR1 is MNHEY and CDR2 is SVGEGT in the germline V gene. The germline V and J ends were trimmed by 3 bases and 3 bases, with 11 bases remaining between them. CDR3 size: 15 residues. CDR3 residues: CASSYRRQYTGELFF. The CDR3 coding sequence is TGTGCCAGCAGTTATCGTCGACAGTACACCGGGGAGCTGTTTTTT.

This rearrangement joins TRBV6-1 to TRBJ2-1; 10 positions match TRBD2. CDR1 is MNHNS, CDR2 SASEGT, per germline. This CDR3 has 15 residues. The junction had 5 bases not matched to a gene; V was cut back by 2 bases and J by 7 bases. The CDR3 region has the DNA TGTGCCAGCAGTGAACATAGCGGGGGGTTAAATGAGCAGTTCTTC. It encodes CASSEHSGGLNEQFF.

The chain employs TRBV4-1 and TRBJ1-5; no clear D. Germline CDR1 and CDR2: MGHRA and YSYEKL. The CDR3 covers 17 residues. The V gene lost 1 base and the J gene lost 2 bases, with 15 bases spanning the gap. The CDR3 coding sequence is TGCGCCAGCAGCCAAGGTCGTTTGGTACAACGCAATCAGCCCCAGCATTTT. Protein product: CASSQGRLVQRNQPQHF.

The chain employs TRBV10-3 and TRBJ1-3; D not certain. This CDR3 region has 19 residues. Per the germline V gene, CDR1 is ENHRY and CDR2 is SYGVKD. V shed 2 bases and J shed 3 bases, with 23 bases lying between them. CDR3 in DNA: TGTGCCATCAGTGAGATCTTAAGGCTGTCCTCCTTTCGTGGAAACACCATATATTTT. It specifies CAISEILRLSSFRGNTIYF.

This sequence joins TRBV9 and TRBJ2-1; 7 bases are a match to TRBD2. CDR1 is SGDLS and CDR2 is YYNGEE in the germline V gene. The CDR3 totals 16 residues. With V trimmed by 3 bases and J by 0 bases, 6 bases remained unmatched. CDR3 in amino acids: CASSAGLGSSYNEQFF. Written as DNA, the CDR3 is TGTGCCAGCAGCGCCGGACTAGGGAGCTCCTACAATGAGCAGTTCTTC.